This is a list of T cell receptor beta chains from one sample in a study of blood T cell repertoires in COVID-19. Assay: immunoSEQ multiplex PCR; the TCRdb copy retains only in-frame clones and omits some. This table holds hundreds of thousands of clones, roughly 87% found once. The sequenced sample was PBMCs or T cells enriched from blood (not recorded which). The receptor source for this set is a woman aged 25-40 years who had recovered from COVID-19. Each CDR3 is given with its conserved first and last residue. Fields, in order: J gene, V gene, clone size, D gene, CDR3 protein, CDR3 DNA. A D gene is named only where the DNA matches it firmly. Some rows mark clone size as missing; the rest say once, few, many or name a class of expanded clone.

J: TRBJ2-3
V: TRBV28
size: .
D: .
CDR3: CASSFAATDTQYF
DNA: TGTGCCAGCAGTTTTGCAGCGACAGATACGCAGTATTTT

J: TRBJ1-3
V: TRBV3-1/TRBV3-2
size: .
D: .
CDR3: CASSQGRGGSSGNTIYF
DNA: TGTGCCAGCAGCCAAGGCCGGGGAGGCTCCTCTGGAAACACCATATATTTT

J: TRBJ1-6
V: TRBV2
size: once
D: TRBD1
CDR3: CASKGTGGSPLHF
DNA: TGTGCCAGCAAGGGGACAGGAGGGTCACCCCTCCACTTT

J: TRBJ2-7
V: TRBV5-1
size: .
D: TRBD2
CDR3: CASSLASGGAYEQYF
DNA: TGCGCCAGCAGCCTGGCCTCGGGGGGAGCATACGAGCAGTACTTC

J: TRBJ1-2
V: TRBV6-5
size: .
D: TRBD1
CDR3: CASRNPTGYGYTF
DNA: TGTGCCAGCAGAAACCCGACAGGGTATGGCTACACCTTC

J: TRBJ2-3
V: TRBV7-2
size: .
D: TRBD2
CDR3: CASSLTSGAQVTQYF
DNA: TGTGCCAGCAGCTTAACTAGCGGGGCACAGGTTACGCAGTATTTT

J: TRBJ1-5
V: TRBV28
size: .
D: .
CDR3: CASTGLRDGPNQPQHF
DNA: TGTGCCAGCACCGGGTTGCGGGACGGCCCCAATCAGCCCCAGCATTTT

J: TRBJ1-4
V: TRBV30
size: few
D: TRBD1
CDR3: CAFYRGMGPTNEKLFF
DNA: TGTGCCTTTTACAGGGGAATGGGGCCAACTAATGAAAAACTGTTTTTT

J: TRBJ1-2
V: TRBV7-9
size: .
D: .
CDR3: CASSPEGHAGYTF
DNA: TGTGCCAGCAGTCCAGAGGGCCACGCCGGCTACACCTTC

J: TRBJ2-1
V: TRBV6-2/TRBV6-3
size: .
D: .
CDR3: CASSYSRAGVYNEQFF
DNA: TGTGCCAGCAGTTACTCGAGGGCAGGGGTCTACAATGAGCAGTTCTTC

J: TRBJ2-3
V: TRBV5-1
size: .
D: .
CDR3: CASSLVLRAGTDTQYF
DNA: TGCGCCAGCAGCTTGGTCCTCCGCGCGGGCACAGATACGCAGTATTTT

J: TRBJ1-2
V: TRBV29-1
size: .
D: TRBD1
CDR3: CSVEETGANYGYTF
DNA: TGCAGCGTGGAAGAGACAGGGGCCAACTATGGCTACACCTTC

J: TRBJ2-7
V: TRBV28
size: .
D: TRBD1
CDR3: CASSSRDRDPSYEQYF
DNA: TGTGCCAGCAGTTCAAGGGACAGGGACCCTTCCTACGAGCAGTACTTC

J: TRBJ1-2
V: TRBV2
size: .
D: TRBD1
CDR3: CASSEALLGTGYGYTF
DNA: TGTGCCAGCAGTGAAGCGCTTCTAGGGACAGGCTATGGCTACACCTTC

J: TRBJ1-2
V: TRBV6-6
size: .
D: TRBD1
CDR3: CASSPRTGGLTRLYGYTF
DNA: TGTGCCAGCAGTCCCCGGACAGGGGGGCTCACTCGCCTATATGGCTACACCTTC

J: TRBJ2-7
V: TRBV15
size: few
D: TRBD1
CDR3: CATSREGGGAGEQYF
DNA: TGTGCCACCAGCAGAGAAGGGGGCGGTGCCGGCGAGCAGTACTTC

J: TRBJ1-1
V: TRBV10-1
size: few
D: .
CDR3: CASSEERRGLGNTEAFF
DNA: TGCGCCAGCAGTGAGGAACGTCGGGGGTTGGGGAACACTGAAGCTTTCTTT

J: TRBJ2-5
V: TRBV5-1
size: once
D: TRBD1
CDR3: CASSYSGTGGSETQYF
DNA: TGCGCCAGCAGCTACTCCGGGACAGGGGGCTCAGAGACCCAGTACTTC

J: TRBJ1-5
V: TRBV5-6
size: .
D: TRBD1
CDR3: CASIEGQGVYQPQHF
DNA: TGTGCCAGCATTGAAGGACAGGGGGTTTATCAGCCCCAGCATTTT

J: TRBJ1-6
V: TRBV9
size: .
D: .
CDR3: CASSVARGSPLHF
DNA: TGTGCCAGCAGCGTAGCCCGGGGGTCACCCCTCCACTTT

J: TRBJ1-2
V: TRBV5-8
size: once
D: .
CDR3: CASSPLRKWSYGYTF
DNA: TGTGCCAGCAGCCCCCTCAGGAAGTGGTCCTATGGCTACACCTTC

J: TRBJ2-2
V: TRBV5-1
size: .
D: TRBD1
CDR3: CASSWALDRDTGELFF
DNA: TGCGCCAGCAGTTGGGCCCTGGACAGGGACACCGGGGAGCTGTTTTTT

J: TRBJ2-7
V: TRBV4-3
size: .
D: TRBD2
CDR3: CASSQEGWWEGRAYEQYF
DNA: TGCGCCAGCAGCCAAGAAGGGTGGTGGGAGGGTCGGGCCTACGAGCAGTACTTC

J: TRBJ2-7
V: TRBV5-8
size: .
D: TRBD1
CDR3: CASSPTPAGGNSYEQYF
DNA: TGTGCCAGCAGTCCGACCCCAGCAGGGGGCAACTCCTACGAGCAGTACTTC

J: TRBJ2-5
V: TRBV28
size: .
D: .
CDR3: CASSSTPGTQETQYF
DNA: TGTGCCAGCAGTTCAACGCCGGGTACGCAAGAGACCCAGTACTTC